This T cell receptor (beta chain) was obtained from a study of tissue T cells after allogeneic stem cell transplantation. The study, taken as a whole, reports: Which tissue TCRs were alloreactive or antigen-specific was not determined. Some clones might be persisting host cells. Anatomically similar tissues had similar TCR repertoires within each patient. Shared clones across patients were few; motif clustering revealed tissue-specific shared signatures.

TCRbeta CDR3 was sequenced at survey depth with template counts. Clones were read by immunoSEQ multiplex PCR, and TCRdb kept only the in-frame ones, dropping some. The data contain about 48,000 clones, nearly 75% of them seen just once; the ten biggest clones take up about 0.7%. V lost 6 bases, J lost 4 bases, and 2 bases stayed unmatched. This CDR3 has 13 amino acids. CDR1 and CDR2 (germline): KGHPV, FQNQEV (reference sequence). There are a few counts of this clone. The antigen is not known. The genes and germline here are from mouse. The read ends 1 residue shy of where the CDR3 ends; the end is completed using the germline J gene.

The sample comprised sorted cells pooled from one or two spleens. The receptor was derived from a pool of C57BL/6 mice in good health. V is TRBV26 and J is TRBJ2-7; 11 bases align to TRBD2. CDR3 bases read: TGTGCCAGCAGCACTGGGGGGGCTTATGAACAGTAC. Translated, it gives CASSTGGAYEQY. The full CDR3 is CASSTGGAYEQYF.